Listed below are T cell receptor beta chains from one sample, sequenced in a study of identical twins. Each CDR3 protein gets one entry after TCRdb re-called the 5' RACE reads with MiXCR. The sample includes around 1.7 million distinct CDR3 sequences, about 32% of them seen just once. The sequenced material came from cord blood. The origin of the receptors is a newborn girl in good health. Each CDR3 is given with its conserved first and last residue. The D gene is left open where the match is weak. Clone sizes are given selectively: once, few, many, or a class where the clone is expanded.

V	size	J	D	DNA	CDR3
TRBV14	NA	TRBJ2-3	NA	TGTGCCAGCAGCCAAGATTTAGGGCGGGATACGCAGTATTTT	CASSQDLGRDTQYF
TRBV14	many	TRBJ2-7	TRBD1	TGTGCCAGCAGCCGACAGGGGTTCTACGAGCAGTACTTC	CASSRQGFYEQYF
TRBV11-2	NA	TRBJ2-3	NA	TGTCCAGCAGCCGTACTCTTTGAAGGGGCCACAGATACGCAGTATTTT	CPAAVLFEGATDTQYF
TRBV4-2	few	TRBJ2-7	NA	TGTGCCAGCAGTATTGAAACAGGGCTCTGGGGCGAGCAGTACTTC	CASSIETGLWGEQYF
TRBV27	few	TRBJ2-5	NA	TGTGCCAGCAGTTTTTCATGGAGGCGGCACCAAGAGACCCAGTACTTC	CASSFSWRRHQETQYF
TRBV7-6	NA	TRBJ1-4	NA	TGTGCCAGCAGCTTTCTTCAGGGGAATGAAAAACTGTTTTTT	CASSFLQGNEKLFF
TRBV2	NA	TRBJ1-2	NA	TGTGCCAGCAGTGGGGGGGAAAACTATGGCTACACCTTC	CASSGGENYGYTF
TRBV12-3/TRBV12-4	NA	TRBJ2-1	NA	TGTGCCAGCAGTTTAACGTTTCCGACCAGCAGGGGGGCATGGTACAATGAGCAGTTCTTC	CASSLTFPTSRGAWYNEQFF
TRBV7-9	NA	TRBJ1-2	NA	TGTGCCAGCAGGTCTCCGGGGCAGGGGAGCATAATCTATGGCTACACCTTC	CASRSPGQGSIIYGYTF
TRBV6-6	NA	TRBJ2-4	TRBD1	TGTGCCAGCAGTTACCTTGACAGGGGAAACATTCAGTACTTC	CASSYLDRGNIQYF
TRBV5-1	NA	TRBJ1-2	NA	TGCGCCAGCAGCTTGGTCGGGGAACGCTACACCTTC	CASSLVGERYTF
TRBV3-1	NA	TRBJ2-7	NA	TGTGCCAGCAAAGAGGGGGGCGAGCAGTACTTC	CASKEGGEQYF
TRBV25-1	NA	TRBJ2-1	NA	TGTGCCAGCAGGGGCCTATCTCACAATGAGCAGTTCTTC	CASRGLSHNEQFF
TRBV10-3	NA	TRBJ2-6	NA	TGTGCCATCACGCGGTCTGGGGCCAACGTCCTGACTTTC	CAITRSGANVLTF
TRBV10-3	NA	TRBJ2-1	TRBD2	TGTGCCATCAGTGGATGGCTAGCGGGAGGGGTAGATGAGCAGTTCTTC	CAISGWLAGGVDEQFF
TRBV10-1	NA	TRBJ1-1	NA	TGCGCCAGCAGTGAGGACCAGAACACTGAAGCTTTCTTT	CASSEDQNTEAFF
TRBV12-3/TRBV12-4	few	TRBJ2-3	NA	TGTGCCAGCAGACCAGGGGAGACAGATACGCAGTATTTT	CASRPGETDTQYF
TRBV7-7	few	TRBJ2-1	TRBD2	TGTGCTAGCAGCTCAAGGGGGACTAGCGTCGGTGAGCAGTTCTTC	CASSSRGTSVGEQFF
TRBV2	few	TRBJ2-4	TRBD1	TGTGCCAGCACCAGGACAGGGAAGGGGAACATTCAGTACTTC	CASTRTGKGNIQYF
TRBV12-3/TRBV12-4	many	TRBJ2-7	TRBD1	TGCGCCAGCAGCCGGACAGGCTCCTACGAGCAGTACTTC	CASSRTGSYEQYF
TRBV5-1	NA	TRBJ1-6	NA	TGCGCCAGCAGCTTGGAAGGAGATTCACCCCTCCACTTT	CASSLEGDSPLHF
TRBV28	NA	TRBJ1-4	NA	TGTGCCAGCACGCAGGTCCCTAATGAAAAACTGTTTTTT	CASTQVPNEKLFF
TRBV11-2	NA	TRBJ2-3	NA	TGTGCCAGCAGCTTAATTAGGGTCAACACAGATACGCAGTATTTT	CASSLIRVNTDTQYF
TRBV13	NA	TRBJ1-2	TRBD1	TGTGCCAGCAGCTCCCGGGACAGGGAAGGCTACACCTTC	CASSSRDREGYTF
TRBV28	many	TRBJ2-4	NA	TGTGCCTCCCGTGAAGGGGGAGGCAAAAACATTCAGTACTTC	CASREGGGKNIQYF
TRBV10-3	few	TRBJ1-4	NA	TGTGCCATCAGCCAGACGGACGAAAAACTGTTTTTT	CAISQTDEKLFF
TRBV19	NA	TRBJ2-3	NA	TGTGCCAGTAGTATAGGCGAGGGGACAGATACGCAGTATTTT	CASSIGEGTDTQYF
TRBV28	NA	TRBJ2-7	TRBD2	TGTGCCAGCAGTTTCGCTATCGGGAGGGCCGCTTACGAGCAGTACTTC	CASSFAIGRAAYEQYF
TRBV3-1	NA	TRBJ1-6	NA	TGTGCCAGCAGCCTGGACTGGGGGAATTCACCCCTCCACTTT	CASSLDWGNSPLHF
TRBV9	NA	TRBJ2-3	NA	TGTGCCAGCACCCAACTAGGGGGGATCTCCACAGATGCGCAGTATTTT	CASTQLGGISTDAQYF
TRBV10-3	few	TRBJ2-7	NA	TGTGCCATCAGTGAACAGGGCCATAGCTCCTACGAGCAGTACTTC	CAISEQGHSSYEQYF
TRBV28	few	TRBJ2-5	NA	TGTGCCAGCAATATTCAACGGGAGCAAGAGACCCAGTACTTC	CASNIQREQETQYF
TRBV4-1	many	TRBJ2-1	NA	TGTGCCAGCAGCCAAGTCGCCAATGAGCAGTTCTTC	CASSQVANEQFF
TRBV3-1	NA	TRBJ2-1	NA	TGTGCCAGCAGCCAAGAGGCTAGAATCTACAATGAGCAGTTCTTC	CASSQEARIYNEQFF